Presented here are 10 T cell receptor beta chains from one specimen sequenced in a study of T-cell memory formation after mild COVID-19 (dated by TCRdb to about 2021). Receptors were amplified or captured by 5' RACE. Sequencing was carried out with an Illumina NovaSeq 6000. TCRdb reran the public reads through fastp at Q25 and MiXCR, keeping productive beta chains. Under each unique CDR3 protein, matching rows form one entry showing the most common genes and DNA. The sample profile shows about 90,000 distinct CDR3 sequences; roughly 15% of them were found once. 39% of the sample comes from the top ten. Sequencing used PBMCs or a T cell subset sorted from them (not recorded which). Receptors originate from a man between 18 and 29 years old who had mild COVID-19 (a few samples of this study predate the infection). The sample titles of this study are shuffled in the database, so cell type and time point are left out; the donor was told from shared clones.

The chain employs TRBV19 and TRBJ1-1, with TRBD1 as a possible D gene (5 bases). The CDR3 is made up of 13 amino acids. V was clipped by 4 bases and J by 6 bases, with 12 bases between them. Germline CDR1 reads LNHDA; CDR2 reads SQIVND (reference sequence). CDR3 DNA: TGTGCCAGTAGTAGCAGGGTTTGGCCTGAAGCTTTCTTT. This codes for CASSSRVWPEAFF.

This clonotype was seen only a few times. The chain is built from TRBV6-5 and TRBJ2-3; D perhaps matches TRBD2 (5 bases). The V end lost 6 bases, the J end lost 5 bases, and 12 bases lay between the germline ends. Germline loops: CDR1 MNHEY, CDR2 SVGAGI. This CDR3 has 13 amino acids. In nucleotides, the CDR3 is TGTGCCAGCAGACGACTTAGCGAAGATACGCAGTATTTT. Residues: CASRRLSEDTQYF.

This clonotype was detected a few times. V and J are TRBV11-2 and TRBJ1-2; TRBD1 matches 8 bases. The V gene's germline CDR1 is SGHAT and CDR2 FQNNGV. The CDR3 is made up of 13 amino acids. J gave up 7 bases and V 5 bases, and 6 bases lay outside the gene matches. The CDR3 region has the DNA TGTGCCAGCAGCCAAGACAGGGGAGGTGGCTACACCTTC. It translates to CASSQDRGGGYTF.

Only a few counts were recorded for this clonotype. V usage is TRBV10-3 and J usage is TRBJ1-3, with D possibly being TRBD1 (6 bases). Germline assignment: CDR1 ENHRY and CDR2 SYGVKD. The CDR3 runs 15 residues. Trimming shortened V by 7 bases and J by 0 bases, and 13 bases separated the two germline ends. CDR3 DNA sequence: TGTGCCATCACAGCGGGACACCTCTCTGGAAACACCATATATTTT. Translating it yields CAITAGHLSGNTIYF.

The chain uses TRBV29-1 and TRBJ2-3; 8 bases agree with TRBD1. The germline gives CDR1 SQVTM, CDR2 ANQGSEA. This CDR3 has 16 amino acids. V gave up 5 bases and J gave up 6 bases; unmatched junction bases: 16. The CDR3 sequence: CSVQGGLDRVFDTQYF. DNA of the CDR3: TGCAGCGTTCAAGGAGGGTTGGACAGGGTGTTCGATACGCAGTATTTT.

V is TRBV12-3 or TRBV12-4 and J is TRBJ2-7; 12 bases are a match to TRBD2. This CDR3 is built from 15 residues. V lost 8 bases to trimming and J lost 2 bases; unmatched junction nucleotides: 7. The CDR3 is CASSLGLAGPYEQYV. The CDR3 DNA follows: TGTGCCAGCTCCCTGGGACTAGCGGGTCCCTACGAGCAGTACGTC.

V and J are TRBV13 and TRBJ1-2; D is unclear. The germline gives CDR1 PRHDT, CDR2 FYEKMQ (reference sequence). Trimming left V 7 bases short and J 7 bases short, with 16 bases between. The CDR3 spans 13 residues. Here the CDR3 reads CASKPGGIGGYTF. In DNA, the CDR3 is TGTGCCAGCAAGCCGGGCGGGATCGGTGGCTACACCTTC.

In DNA, the CDR3 is TGTGCCAGCAGCTTATCCACTTCTCAGTCCTACGAGCAGTACTTC. Its protein product is CASSLSTSQSYEQYF. The chain uses TRBV7-9 and TRBJ2-7; D remains ambiguous. V lost 2 bases and J lost 1, with 12 bases in between. This CDR3 region has 15 residues. Germline CDR1 SEHNR, CDR2 FQNEAQ (reference sequence).

This clonotype occurred many times. The J gene is TRBJ2-2, the V gene TRBV6-5; 8 bases are shared with TRBD1. This CDR3 has 15 residues. V shed 5 bases, J shed 0 bases, and the junction held 2 bases outside the gene matches. Germline V gene data show CDR1 as MNHEY and CDR2 as SVGAGI. Here the CDR3 reads CASSPGGSNTGELFF. CDR3 nucleotides: TGTGCCAGCAGTCCAGGGGGCTCGAACACCGGGGAGCTGTTTTTT.

This clonotype turned up a few times. The CDR3 sequence is CASSPGGMRTNEKLFF. The DNA for the CDR3 is TGCGCCAGCAGCCCGGGGGGGATGAGGACTAATGAAAAACTGTTTTTT. The chain couples TRBV5-1 to TRBJ1-4; maybe TRBD1 (5 bases). This CDR3 has 16 residues. CDR1 is SGHRS, CDR2 YFSETQ, per germline. V gave up 4 bases and J gave up 2 bases, with 15 bases separating them.